This passage covers 13 T cell receptor beta chains from one sample sequenced in a study of blood T cell repertoires in COVID-19. Clones were read by immunoSEQ multiplex PCR, and TCRdb kept only the in-frame ones, dropping some. The sample includes a few hundred thousand clones, 70% to 85% of them seen just once. The sequenced material came from peripheral blood. The receptors come from a man aged 50 to 60 with active or convalescent COVID-19.

V is TRBV28 and J is TRBJ1-5; D gene uncertain. This CDR3 region has 15 residues. Trimming took off 2 bases at V and 2 bases at J, with 10 bases between the two ends. Germline V gene lookup returns CDR1 MDHEN and CDR2 SYDVKM. The CDR3 DNA follows: TGTGCCAGCAGTTTAGAGGGTGGCGGCAATCAGCCCCAGCATTTT. Its translation is CASSLEGGGNQPQHF. Full variable domain (rest looked up from reference TRBV28 and TRBJ1-5): DVKVTQSSRYLVKRTGEKVFLECVQDMDHENMFWYRQDPGLGLRLIYFSYDVKMKEKGDIPEGYSVSREKKERFSLILESASTNQTSMYLCASSLEGGGNQPQHFGDGTRLSIL.

In DNA, the CDR3 is TGCGCCAGCAGCTTTCCGGGTACGAACACTGAAGCTTTCTTT. Protein sequence: CASSFPGTNTEAFF. This chain links TRBV5-1 with TRBJ1-1; no reliable D call. The germline gives CDR1 SGHRS, CDR2 YFSETQ. Deletions cut 2 bases from V and 1 base from J, with 9 bases between. This CDR3 is 14 amino acids long.

This chain uses TRBV2 with TRBJ1-3; D unresolved. The CDR3 is 14 residues long. Deletions cut 7 bases from V and 0 bases from J, with 10 bases between. The V gene's germline CDR1 is SNHLY and CDR2 FYNNEI. The CDR3 coding sequence is TGTGCCAGCACACGGGAAGACTCTGGAAACACCATATATTTT. Its protein product is CASTREDSGNTIYF.

V is TRBV11-3 and J is TRBJ2-7, with 7 bases identical to TRBD2. V lost 1 base to trimming and J lost 2 bases; unmatched junction nucleotides: 5. Germline V gene data show CDR1 as SGHNT and CDR2 as YENEEA. The CDR3 loop spans 15 amino acids. CDR3 loop: CASSLGAGETYEQYF. CDR3 coding DNA: TGTGCCAGCAGCTTAGGGGCGGGAGAGACCTACGAGCAGTACTTC.

The chain combines TRBV2 with TRBJ1-4, with 8 bases identical to TRBD1. Trimming took 2 bases from V and 6 from J; bases not matched to a gene: 14. The CDR3 loop spans 18 amino acids. Germline assignment: CDR1 SNHLY and CDR2 FYNNEI. CDR3 sequence: CASSERVYAGGADEKLFF. The CDR3 nucleotides are TGTGCCAGCAGTGAAAGGGTGTATGCAGGGGGCGCCGATGAAAAACTGTTTTTT.

The chain has TRBV4-3 and TRBJ2-5; D remains unclear. Germline V gene lookup returns CDR1 LGHNA and CDR2 YSLEER. This CDR3 contains 14 residues. Trimming removed 1 base from V and 0 bases from J, with 6 bases in between. Here the CDR3 reads CASSQAVYQETQYF. Here the CDR3 DNA reads TGCGCCAGCAGCCAAGCCGTGTACCAAGAGACCCAGTACTTC.

The chain links TRBV5-1 to TRBJ2-2; D gene uncertain. The CDR3 has 13 residues. The V and J ends lost 2 bases and 5 bases respectively, with 7 bases between them. In germline, CDR1 is SGHRS, CDR2 YFSETQ. The CDR3, as DNA: TGCGCCAGCAGCTTCACTCCTACCGGGGAGCTGTTTTTT. It specifies CASSFTPTGELFF.

This chain links TRBV4-3 with TRBJ2-1; 9 nucleotides align to TRBD2. CDR1 LGHNA and CDR2 YSLEER come from the germline V gene. The CDR3 length is 16 residues. Trimming took 4 bases from V and 0 from J; bases not matched to a gene: 4. The CDR3 loop reads CASSLRLADSYNEQFF. As DNA, the CDR3 is TGCGCCAGCAGCCTTCGACTAGCGGACTCCTACAATGAGCAGTTCTTC.

The table lists this clone with a count of one. The rearrangement joins TRBV28 to TRBJ2-7, with unresolved D. V lost 6 bases and J 3 bases, leaving 6 bases between the germline ends. This CDR3 is 11 amino acids long. Germline loops: CDR1 MDHEN, CDR2 SYDVKM. CDR3 protein: CASSYNYEQYF. The CDR3 nucleotides read TGTGCCAGCAGCTATAACTACGAGCAGTACTTC.

The chain recombines TRBV15 with TRBJ1-4; tentatively, D is TRBD1 (5 bases). With 5 bases removed from V and 2 bases from J, the gap between germline ends came to 18 bases. The CDR3 length is 17 residues. Germline CDR1 LNHNV, CDR2 YYDKDF (reference sequence). CDR3 amino acids: CATSSILTGGTNEKLFF. The CDR3 bases are TGTGCCACCAGCTCGATTCTAACAGGAGGGACTAATGAAAAACTGTTTTTT.

V gene TRBV28 combines with J gene TRBJ1-1; D ambiguous. The CDR3 consists of 13 residues. Trimming shortened V by 5 bases and J by 4 bases, and 11 bases separated the two germline ends. Germline V gene data show CDR1 as MDHEN and CDR2 as SYDVKM. The CDR3 sequence is CASSGFWSTEAFF. CDR3 in DNA: TGTGCCAGCAGTGGATTTTGGAGCACTGAAGCTTTCTTT.

The rearrangement uses TRBV7-8 and TRBJ2-7; 7 bases align to TRBD2. V lost 1 base and J lost 6; bases outside the gene matches: 6. The CDR3 is 14 residues long. The V gene's germline CDR1 is SGHVS and CDR2 FQNEAQ. The DNA for the CDR3 is TGTGCCAGCAGCTTAGAGGCGGGAGTGGGCGAGCAGTACTTC. As protein: CASSLEAGVGEQYF.

The chain links TRBV28 to TRBJ1-5, with TRBD1 matching over 7 bases. The CDR3 has 14 residues. V dropped 6 bases and J dropped 10; count of bases not matched to a gene: 12. Germline CDR1 and CDR2: MDHEN and SYDVKM. CDR3 coding DNA: TGTGCCAGCAGCACTTACGGGACAGCAGGTCCCCAGCATTTT. Its protein product is CASSTYGTAGPQHF. The whole variable domain, remainder taken from reference TRBV28 and TRBJ1-5, is DVKVTQSSRYLVKRTGEKVFLECVQDMDHENMFWYRQDPGLGLRLIYFSYDVKMKEKGDIPEGYSVSREKKERFSLILESASTNQTSMYLCASSTYGTAGPQHFGDGTRLSIL.